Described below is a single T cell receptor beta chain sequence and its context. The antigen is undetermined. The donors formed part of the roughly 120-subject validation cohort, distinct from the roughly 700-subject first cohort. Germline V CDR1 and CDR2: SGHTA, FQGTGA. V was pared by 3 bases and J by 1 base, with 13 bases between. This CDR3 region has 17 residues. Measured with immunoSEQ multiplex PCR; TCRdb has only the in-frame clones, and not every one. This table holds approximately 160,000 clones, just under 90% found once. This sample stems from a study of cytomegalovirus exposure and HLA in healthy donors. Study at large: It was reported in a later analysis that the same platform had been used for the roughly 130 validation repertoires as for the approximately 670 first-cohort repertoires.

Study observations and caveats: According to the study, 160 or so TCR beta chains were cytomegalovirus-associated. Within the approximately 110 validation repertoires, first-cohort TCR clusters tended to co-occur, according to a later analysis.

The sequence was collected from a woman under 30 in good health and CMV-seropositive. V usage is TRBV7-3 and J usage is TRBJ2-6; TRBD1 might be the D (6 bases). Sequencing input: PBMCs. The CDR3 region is CASSFSPRGSGANVLTF. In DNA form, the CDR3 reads TGTGCCAGCAGCTTTTCTCCCAGGGGTTCTGGGGCCAACGTCCTGACTTTC.